The 17 T cell receptor beta chains given below trace back to one sample, sequenced in a study of T cell responses to AZD1222 COVID-19 vaccine (dated by TCRdb to the early 2020s). Reading the label with the study, this specimen's time point is: about 28 days (+/-7) after the second vaccine dose. Preparation of the library involved the immunoSEQ multiplex PCR assay. The immuneACCESS repertoire file appears here via TCRdb, limited to in-frame rearrangements. These files lack a portion of the clones; in checked studies, under half of the deficit traces to unresolved V genes, and the cause of the others is not known. The sample has around 20,000 clones on record, more than 80% of them singletons. The ten largest make up 21% of the sample. The sequences come from peripheral blood, collected 28 days after the second AZD1222 dose. These receptors all stem from an adult who received the AZD1222 COVID-19 vaccine.

The gene calls are TRBV12-3 or TRBV12-4 and TRBJ1-2; TRBD1 is a possible D gene (6 bases). This CDR3 comprises 12 residues. The V gene lost 6 bases and the J gene lost 7 bases, with 12 bases spanning the gap. CDR3 protein: CASSWGGAGYTF. The DNA of the CDR3 is TGTGCCAGCAGCTGGGGGGGGGCTGGCTACACCTTC.

This clone was detected only a few times. The chain has TRBV5-1 and TRBJ1-3; D is unresolved. CDR1 SGHRS and CDR2 YFSETQ come from the germline V gene. V was clipped by 0 bases and J by 4 bases, with 8 bases between them. The CDR3 runs 14 residues. The CDR3 sequence is CASSLGSMGNTIYF. In DNA, the CDR3 is TGCGCCAGCAGCTTGGGCTCCATGGGAAACACCATATATTTT.

The chain is built from TRBV19 and TRBJ1-5, with D possibly matching TRBD1 (6 bases). The CDR3 sequence is 15 residues long. V was clipped by 5 bases and J by 0 bases, with 11 bases between them. The V gene's germline CDR1 is LNHDA and CDR2 SQIVND (reference sequence). The chain's CDR3 is CASSVGHYSNQPQHF. CDR3 DNA: TGTGCCAGTAGTGTGGGACATTATAGCAATCAGCCCCAGCATTTT.

The V call is TRBV3-1 (or the pseudogene TRBV3-2), the J call TRBJ2-6; D gene ambiguous. CDR3 length: 16 residues. Germline lookup yields CDR1 LGHDT and CDR2 YNNKEL (reference sequence). V lost 2 bases and J lost 1, with 9 bases in between. The DNA for the CDR3 is TGTGCCAGCAGCCAATATGTAGAATCTGGGGCCAACGTCCTGACTTTC. This codes for CASSQYVESGANVLTF.

As regards this clone: An end of the junction differs from the germline gene, which may be a read error. V is TRBV2 and J is TRBJ1-3; D gene unclear. This CDR3 has 11 residues. Germline CDR1 SNHLY, CDR2 FYNNEI. The CDR3 DNA sequence: TGTGCCAGCAGGGAAGGAAACACCATATATTTT. It encodes CASREGNTIYF.

The rearrangement links TRBV7-2 to TRBJ2-3; D might be TRBD1 (5 bases). Germline V gene sequence: CDR1 SGHTA, CDR2 FQGNSA. The CDR3 consists of 16 residues. Between the trimmed V and J ends, which lost 1 base and 10 bases, there was a span of 21 bases. The CDR3 region is CASSLVGAAYGSAQYF. CDR3 bases: TGTGCCAGCAGCTTAGTAGGGGCGGCCTACGGTAGTGCGCAGTATTTT.

This clone came up a few times. The genes are TRBV5-1 and TRBJ2-1, with D perhaps matching TRBD1 (6 bases). The germline V and J ends were trimmed by 0 bases and 7 bases, with 11 bases remaining between them. The CDR3 loop spans 14 amino acids. Germline assignment: CDR1 SGHRS and CDR2 YFSETQ. The CDR3 bases are TGCGCCAGCAGCTTGGCCCTGGGGGCAAATGAGCAGTTCTTC. Translation: CASSLALGANEQFF. Drawing the rest from reference TRBV5-1 and TRBJ2-1, the complete variable domain is KAGVTQTPRYLIKTRGQQVTLSCSPISGHRSVSWYQQTPGQGLQFLFEYFSETQRNKGNFPGRFSGRQFSNSRSEMNVSTLELGDSALYLCASSLALGANEQFFGPGTRLTVL.

V is TRBV29-1 and J is TRBJ2-5; a possible D gene is TRBD2 (6 bases). The CDR3 loop spans 14 amino acids. The V and J ends lost 7 bases and 5 bases respectively, with 20 bases between them. Germline V gives CDR1 SQVTM, CDR2 ANQGSEA. The CDR3 coding sequence is TGCAGCGCCCCGGGAGATGGGGGAATGGAGACCCAGTACTTC. Protein sequence: CSAPGDGGMETQYF.

The rearrangement uses TRBV11-2 and TRBJ1-1; 7 bases are a match to TRBD1. The V gene end was trimmed by 5 bases and the J gene end by 3 bases; junction bases not matched to a gene: 12. There are 16 residues in the CDR3. From germline, CDR1 is SGHAT and CDR2 FQNNGV. The CDR3 is CASSPTLPTGHTEAFF. DNA of the CDR3: TGTGCCAGCAGCCCCACCTTACCGACAGGGCACACTGAAGCTTTCTTT.

This clone was seen a few times. The rearrangement joins TRBV27 to TRBJ1-6; no clear D. CDR3 length: 13 residues. The germline CDR1 and CDR2 sequences are MNHEY and SMNVEV (reference sequence). V shed 0 bases and J shed 9 bases, with 6 bases lying between them. Here the CDR3 reads CASSLSSFSPLHF. In nucleotides, the CDR3 is TGTGCCAGCAGTTTATCTTCTTTTTCACCCCTCCACTTT.

This chain uses TRBV7-9 with TRBJ2-7; D may be TRBD2 (6 bases). Germline values: CDR1 SEHNR, CDR2 FQNEAQ (reference sequence). Trimming removed 0 bases from V and 0 bases from J, with 6 bases in between. The CDR3 spans 14 residues. CDR3 in DNA: TGTGCCAGCAGCTTAGCGGGGGGCTCCTACGAGCAGTACTTC. Translating it yields CASSLAGGSYEQYF.

This clone was counted only a few times. This chain links TRBV14 with TRBJ1-6, with 8 positions matching TRBD1. V lost 4 bases to trimming and J lost 5 bases; unmatched junction nucleotides: 13. The CDR3 sequence is 18 residues long. Germline V gene data show CDR1 as SGHDN and CDR2 as FVKESK. The CDR3 nucleotides read TGTGCCAGCAGCCCTAGGTTTGCCCTGGACAGGGATAATTCACCCCTCCACTTT. Amino acids: CASSPRFALDRDNSPLHF.

This clone was recorded a few times. The chain couples TRBV30 to TRBJ1-4; TRBD1 matches 8 bases. This CDR3 spans 16 amino acids. Trimming took 0 bases from V and 5 from J; bases not matched to a gene: 8. CDR1 is GTSNPN and CDR2 is SVGIG in the germline V gene (reference sequence). The CDR3 region has the DNA TGTGCCTGGAGTGTGCTTAGGGACAGGTGGAATGAAAAACTGTTTTTT. Residues: CAWSVLRDRWNEKLFF.

This clone was seen only a few times. The chain combines TRBV7-2 with TRBJ1-1; 7 positions agree with TRBD1. J lost 4 bases, V lost 3 bases, and 5 bases had no gene match. The CDR3 has 14 residues. Germline V CDR1 and CDR2: SGHTA, FQGNSA. The CDR3 region is CASSFSPGGTEAFF. CDR3 sequence (DNA): TGTGCCAGCAGCTTTAGCCCAGGGGGCACTGAAGCTTTCTTT.

The CDR3 sequence is CASTRRGGSMANEKLFF. For the CDR3, the DNA is TGCGCCAGCACCCGGAGGGGGGGGTCTATGGCTAATGAAAAACTGTTTTTT. This rearrangement joins TRBV5-1 to TRBJ1-4, with D perhaps TRBD1 (6 bases). CDR3 length: 17 residues. Trimming took 6 bases from V and 3 from J, leaving 21 bases between them. Germline V gives CDR1 SGHRS, CDR2 YFSETQ.

V is TRBV4-2 and J is TRBJ1-2; the D is unclear. The CDR3 runs to 13 residues. CDR1 is LGHNA, CDR2 YNFKEQ, per germline. The V and J ends lost 0 bases and 8 bases respectively, with 10 bases between them. CDR3 DNA sequence: TGTGCCAGCAGCCAAGATGACGGGAGAGGCTACACCTTC. It encodes CASSQDDGRGYTF.

The chain links TRBV10-3 to TRBJ1-5, with D hard to call. From germline, CDR1 is ENHRY and CDR2 SYGVKD. V was shortened by 0 bases and J by 2 bases, with 8 bases between the two germline ends. The CDR3 extends over 15 amino acids. This chain's CDR3 is CAISESGVGNQPQHF. The CDR3, as DNA: TGTGCCATCAGTGAGTCCGGGGTAGGCAATCAGCCCCAGCATTTT.